This T cell receptor beta chain was identified during a study of blood T cell repertoires in COVID-19. With V trimmed by 8 bases and J by 2 bases, 3 bases remained unmatched. Germline V gene lookup returns CDR1 LNHDA and CDR2 SQIVND (reference sequence). CDR3 size: 13 residues. Participant age was roughly 18 to 100 years, and participants resided in about two dozen US areas. Per the study methods: Using reference gene primer amplification, nucleated cell counts were estimated. Generated by immunoSEQ multiplex PCR, the TCRdb table keeps only in-frame clones and is missing some. That table supplies the V and J calls and clone size; D and trimming were determined from the DNA. The sample records some 460,000 clones, 87% being singletons.

The clonotype originates from a woman between 18 and 29 years old who had recovered from COVID-19. This chain joins TRBV19 and TRBJ2-3; 8 bases line up with TRBD1. Sequencing input: PBMCs or T cells enriched from blood (not recorded which). The CDR3 nucleotides are TGTGCCAGTTCGGGACAGGTCACAGATACGCAGTATTTT. Protein product: CASSGQVTDTQYF. Full variable domain (rest looked up from reference TRBV19 and TRBJ2-3): DGGITQSPKYLFRKEGQNVTLSCEQNLNHDAMYWYRQDPGQGLRLIYYSQIVNDFQKGDIAEGYSVSREKKESFPLTVTSAQKNPTAFYLCASSGQVTDTQYFGPGTRLTVL.